This T cell receptor (beta chain) was identified during a study of radiation and T cells in renal cell carcinoma. Study results and limitations: In blood, top tumor clones expanded by 2 weeks, shrinking by 4.

The repertoire was sequenced with immunoSEQ multiplex PCR; TCRdb's copy has only in-frame clones and lacks some. The sample comprises 130,000 or so clones, around four fifths of which are singletons, and roughly 25% rests with the top ten. Time point meaning: baseline pretreatment blood. The treatment here: 15 Gy SBRT to primary tumor, nephrectomy 4 weeks later. Blood was sampled at baseline, 2 weeks and 4 weeks after SBRT. The germline gives CDR1 SGDLS, CDR2 YYNGEE. The CDR3 covers 18 residues. V lost 0 bases and J lost 0, with 18 bases in between. This clone was counted once. Its target is unknown. The TCR sequence derives from a woman between 50 and 59 years old with renal cell carcinoma. The sample consisted of blood, taken from a patient whose treatment included radiotherapy and nephrectomy. The V call is TRBV9, the J call TRBJ1-1; D perhaps matches TRBD1 (5 bases). DNA of the CDR3: TGTGCCAGCAGCGTAGACCCCGGGGAGGGACTCATGAACACTGAAGCTTTCTTT. Protein product: CASSVDPGEGLMNTEAFF. Based on the CDR3 plus reference TRBV9 and TRBJ1-1, the full variable domain is DSGVTQTPKHLITATGQRVTLRCSPRSGDLSVYWYQQSLDQGLQFLIQYYNGEERAKGNILERFSAQQFPDLHSELNLSSLELGDSALYFCASSVDPGEGLMNTEAFFGQGTRLTVV.